These T cell receptor beta chains were read from a single sample in a study of CD8 T cells in Susac syndrome. TCRdb itself ran the immunoSEQ multiplex PCR reads through MiXCR, one entry per CDR3 protein. The sample lists some 110,000 distinct CDR3 sequences; just under 95% were seen once. Source material: CD4+ T cells from PBMCs. Receptor source: a human donor with multiple sclerosis. The CDR3 runs from the conserved cysteine through the conserved F or W. Each record gives: J gene, D gene, clone size, V gene, CDR3 DNA, CDR3 protein. A D gene is named only where the DNA matches it firmly. Rows give clone size only sometimes, using once, few, many, or a class for an expanded clone.

j_call: TRBJ2-5; d_call: NA; clone_size: once; v_call: TRBV5-8; cdr3_nt: TGTGCCAGCACCATGCTGGGCCAGCTGGGAGAGACCCAGTACTTC; cdr3_aa: CASTMLGQLGETQYF
j_call: TRBJ2-3; d_call: NA; clone_size: NA; v_call: TRBV5-1; cdr3_nt: TGCGCCAGCAGCTTGGTTCCCGGGGAAGGCACAGATACGCAGTATTTT; cdr3_aa: CASSLVPGEGTDTQYF
j_call: TRBJ1-6; d_call: TRBD1; clone_size: NA; v_call: TRBV6-1; cdr3_nt: TGTGCCAGCAGAGGTTCGGACAGCCCAGGGGGTTCACCCCTCCACTTT; cdr3_aa: CASRGSDSPGGSPLHF
j_call: TRBJ2-1; d_call: TRBD1; clone_size: NA; v_call: TRBV20-1; cdr3_nt: TGCAGTGCTGATCCAGGGACAGGGGTCAATGAGCAGTTCTTC; cdr3_aa: CSADPGTGVNEQFF
j_call: TRBJ1-1; d_call: NA; clone_size: NA; v_call: TRBV20-1; cdr3_nt: TGCAGTGCTCCCGCCCTGAACACTGAAGCTTTCTTT; cdr3_aa: CSAPALNTEAFF
j_call: TRBJ2-7; d_call: TRBD2; clone_size: NA; v_call: TRBV5-1; cdr3_nt: TGCGCCAGCAGCCGCATCACCCGGACTAGCGGGAAAGGCGAGCAGTACTTC; cdr3_aa: CASSRITRTSGKGEQYF
j_call: TRBJ2-2; d_call: NA; clone_size: NA; v_call: TRBV30; cdr3_nt: TGTGCTTCCCTCGACACCGGGGAGCTGTTTTTT; cdr3_aa: CASLDTGELFF
j_call: TRBJ1-5; d_call: NA; clone_size: NA; v_call: TRBV5-1; cdr3_nt: TGCGCCAGCAGCTTGACCCCCCGAGGGGTTAGCAATCAGCCCCAGCATTTT; cdr3_aa: CASSLTPRGVSNQPQHF
j_call: TRBJ2-7; d_call: NA; clone_size: NA; v_call: TRBV29-1; cdr3_nt: TGCAGCGTTGCGGGAGCCTACGAGCAGTACTTC; cdr3_aa: CSVAGAYEQYF
j_call: TRBJ2-3; d_call: TRBD1; clone_size: NA; v_call: TRBV28; cdr3_nt: TGTGCCAGCAGTATCCGACAGGGGGCAAGCACAGATACGCAGTATTTT; cdr3_aa: CASSIRQGASTDTQYF
j_call: TRBJ1-3; d_call: TRBD1; clone_size: NA; v_call: TRBV5-1; cdr3_nt: TGCGCCAGCAGCAGCACCCCGGGACAGGTTTCTGGAAACACCATATATTTT; cdr3_aa: CASSSTPGQVSGNTIYF
j_call: TRBJ1-5; d_call: NA; clone_size: NA; v_call: TRBV27; cdr3_nt: TGTGCCAGCAGTCCCTCGACATTTAGCAATCAGCCCCAGCATTTT; cdr3_aa: CASSPSTFSNQPQHF
j_call: TRBJ2-3; d_call: NA; clone_size: NA; v_call: TRBV30; cdr3_nt: TGTGCCTGGAGAGCGCCTCGGGGGCTCTCAGATACGCAGTATTTT; cdr3_aa: CAWRAPRGLSDTQYF
j_call: TRBJ2-7; d_call: NA; clone_size: NA; v_call: TRBV7-2; cdr3_nt: TGTGCCAGCAGCTTAGGGACGGGGAACCCCTACGAGCAGTACTTC; cdr3_aa: CASSLGTGNPYEQYF
j_call: TRBJ1-1; d_call: NA; clone_size: NA; v_call: TRBV20-1; cdr3_nt: TGCAGTGTGGCCGGACAGATGAACACTGAAGCTTTCTTT; cdr3_aa: CSVAGQMNTEAFF
j_call: TRBJ2-5; d_call: TRBD1; clone_size: once; v_call: TRBV25-1; cdr3_nt: TGTGCCAGCAGTGAATATGGACAGGGGGCGCGGGAGACCCAGTACTTC; cdr3_aa: CASSEYGQGARETQYF
j_call: TRBJ2-5; d_call: TRBD2; clone_size: NA; v_call: TRBV20-1; cdr3_nt: TGCGGGGGGACTAGCCTGGAGACCCAGTACTTC; cdr3_aa: CGGTSLETQYF
j_call: TRBJ1-1; d_call: TRBD1; clone_size: NA; v_call: TRBV3-1; cdr3_nt: TGTGCCAGCAGCCTTCCCGGACAGGGGGCGTCTGGAGCTTTCTTT; cdr3_aa: CASSLPGQGASGAFF
j_call: TRBJ1-2; d_call: NA; clone_size: NA; v_call: TRBV6-2/TRBV6-3; cdr3_nt: TGTGCCAGCAAGGACAGTACTAACTATGGCTACACCTTC; cdr3_aa: CASKDSTNYGYTF
j_call: TRBJ2-3; d_call: TRBD2; clone_size: NA; v_call: TRBV9; cdr3_nt: TGTGCCAGCAGCGCCGGACTAGGCTTCACAGATACGCAGTATTTT; cdr3_aa: CASSAGLGFTDTQYF
j_call: TRBJ2-7; d_call: NA; clone_size: NA; v_call: TRBV3-1; cdr3_nt: TGTGCCAGCAGCCAAGGGTACCTAGGCAGGAGGGGCAACGAGCAGTACTTC; cdr3_aa: CASSQGYLGRRGNEQYF
j_call: TRBJ2-5; d_call: TRBD2; clone_size: NA; v_call: TRBV7-9; cdr3_nt: TGTGCCAGCAGGCCAGGTAGCGGGGAGACGTATTTC; cdr3_aa: CASRPGSGETYF
j_call: TRBJ2-7; d_call: TRBD2; clone_size: NA; v_call: TRBV7-2; cdr3_nt: TGTGCCAGCAGCATCAGGACTAGCGGGGGCCGAAACGCCTACGAGCAGTACTTC; cdr3_aa: CASSIRTSGGRNAYEQYF
j_call: TRBJ2-7; d_call: NA; clone_size: NA; v_call: TRBV2; cdr3_nt: TGTGCCAGCAGTGGGTTTGGTTACGAGCAGTACTTC; cdr3_aa: CASSGFGYEQYF
j_call: TRBJ1-6; d_call: TRBD1; clone_size: NA; v_call: TRBV9; cdr3_nt: TGTGCCAGCAGCTCGAGAGGGGCCTTGGGACAGGGAATGTTTTCACCCCTCCACTTT; cdr3_aa: CASSSRGALGQGMFSPLHF
j_call: TRBJ1-2; d_call: NA; clone_size: NA; v_call: TRBV27; cdr3_nt: TGTGCCAGCAGTTTATCCGGAGCTGGGGTTGGCTACACCTTC; cdr3_aa: CASSLSGAGVGYTF
j_call: TRBJ2-2; d_call: TRBD2; clone_size: once; v_call: TRBV20-1; cdr3_nt: TGCAGTGCTAGAGGGGGACTAGCGGGGGCCAACACCGGGGAGCTGTTTTTT; cdr3_aa: CSARGGLAGANTGELFF
j_call: TRBJ1-1; d_call: NA; clone_size: NA; v_call: TRBV5-1; cdr3_nt: TGCGCCAGCAGCCCCCGATGGGGGCAAGGGAACACTGAAGCTTTCTTT; cdr3_aa: CASSPRWGQGNTEAFF
j_call: TRBJ1-3; d_call: NA; clone_size: NA; v_call: TRBV11-2; cdr3_nt: TGTGCCAGCAGCTTAGTTCGCAGGATTGGAAACACCATATATTTT; cdr3_aa: CASSLVRRIGNTIYF
j_call: TRBJ1-2; d_call: NA; clone_size: NA; v_call: TRBV14; cdr3_nt: TGTGCCAGCAGCCAAGATTACGGGGGAAGGGGCTACACCTTC; cdr3_aa: CASSQDYGGRGYTF
j_call: TRBJ1-5; d_call: NA; clone_size: once; v_call: TRBV29-1; cdr3_nt: TGCAGCGTTTCGAGCGGGGGAAGAAATCAGCCCCAGCATTTT; cdr3_aa: CSVSSGGRNQPQHF